One and the same sample provided the 13 T cell receptor beta chains below, sequenced in a study of blood T cell dynamics during melanoma immunotherapy. Time point in this sample: pre-treatment baseline. Here immunoSEQ multiplex PCR was the method, and the copy in TCRdb shows in-frame clones only, minus some. The sample yields roughly 25,000 clones, around 90% seen once. The source material was blood, sampled from a patient treated with checkpoint blockade. The receptors were sampled from a human donor with melanoma.

The genes are TRBV5-1 and TRBJ2-5; 8 bases agree with TRBD1. The CDR3 totals 15 residues. Germline V lookup: CDR1 SGHRS, CDR2 YFSETQ. Germline trimming cut 0 bases from V and 4 bases from J; bases unmatched to any gene: 5. The chain's CDR3 is CASSLGQGKGETQYF. Written as DNA, the CDR3 is TGCGCCAGCAGCTTGGGACAGGGGAAGGGAGAGACCCAGTACTTC.

This sequence joins TRBV5-1 and TRBJ2-3; D unresolved. The CDR3 contains 14 residues. V lost 3 bases and J 1 base, leaving 9 bases between the germline ends. The germline V gene has CDR1 SGHRS and CDR2 YFSETQ. The DNA of the CDR3 is TGCGCCAGCAGCTCCCCGGGTGGCACAGATACGCAGTATTTT. Residues: CASSSPGGTDTQYF.

The V and J genes are TRBV19 and TRBJ1-4; D may be TRBD1 (6 bases). Trimming removed 3 bases from V and 4 bases from J, with 12 bases in between. Germline V gene data show CDR1 as LNHDA and CDR2 as SQIVND (reference sequence). There are 15 residues in the CDR3. The CDR3 sequence: CASSIGAGDNEKLFF. DNA of the CDR3: TGTGCCAGTAGTATCGGGGCAGGGGATAATGAAAAACTGTTTTTT.

The sample holds one count of this clone. The chain links TRBV6-5 to TRBJ2-3; no reliable D call. CDR3 size: 14 residues. V was cut by 0 bases and J by 1 base, with 5 bases left in between. Germline V lookup: CDR1 MNHEY, CDR2 SVGAGI. The CDR3 loop is CASSYSHGTDTQYF. The CDR3 bases are TGTGCCAGCAGTTACTCCCACGGCACAGATACGCAGTATTTT.

The chain joins TRBV5-4 to TRBJ1-4, with 8 bases that match TRBD1. Germline loops: CDR1 SGHNT, CDR2 YYREEE (reference sequence). The length of the CDR3 is 14 residues. V was pared by 0 bases and J by 7 bases, with 2 bases of the junction left unmatched. In DNA, the CDR3 is TGTGCCAGCAGCTTGGCCAGGGGGCGTGAAAAACTGTTTTTT. As protein: CASSLARGREKLFF.

This chain connects TRBV7-2 to TRBJ2-1, with 8 bases fitting TRBD2. J was trimmed by 9 bases and V by 5 bases; bases with no gene match: 6. This CDR3 has 13 amino acids. Germline CDR1 SGHTA, CDR2 FQGNSA. The CDR3 DNA reads TGTGCCAGCAGCCGCTTCGGGGGGGGTGAGCAGTTCTTC. It yields the protein CASSRFGGGEQFF. Combining the CDR3 with reference TRBV7-2 and TRBJ2-1 gives the whole variable domain GAGVSQSPSNKVTEKGKDVELRCDPISGHTALYWYRQSLGQGLEFLIYFQGNSAPDKSGLPSDRFSAERTGGSVSTLTIQRTQQEDSAVYLCASSRFGGGEQFFGPGTRLTVL.

V is TRBV5-4 and J is TRBJ2-7; 9 bases agree with TRBD1. The V and J ends lost 2 bases and 4 bases, in that order; junction bases with no gene match: 10. The CDR3 length is 16 residues. CDR1 and CDR2 from the germline V gene are SGHNT and YYREEE (reference sequence). CDR3 DNA: TGTGCCAGCAGCTTCACCAAGAGACAGGGGGGGTACGAGCAGTACTTC. Translated: CASSFTKRQGGYEQYF. The whole variable domain, filled in from reference TRBV5-4 and TRBJ2-7, reads ETGVTQSPTHLIKTRGQQVTLRCSSQSGHNTVSWYQQALGQGPQFIFQYYREEENGRGNFPPRFSGLQFPNYSSELNVNALELDDSALYLCASSFTKRQGGYEQYFGPGTRLTVT.

This sequence joins TRBV9 and TRBJ2-1; D remains unclear. This CDR3 comprises 15 residues. V was cut by 0 bases and J by 5 bases, with 12 bases left in between. Per germline, CDR1 SGDLS and CDR2 YYNGEE. The CDR3 here is CASSVEGVTHNEQFF. For the CDR3, the DNA is TGTGCCAGCAGCGTAGAGGGTGTAACCCACAATGAGCAGTTCTTC. Using reference TRBV9 and TRBJ2-1 for the parts outside the CDR3, the full variable domain is DSGVTQTPKHLITATGQRVTLRCSPRSGDLSVYWYQQSLDQGLQFLIQYYNGEERAKGNILERFSAQQFPDLHSELNLSSLELGDSALYFCASSVEGVTHNEQFFGPGTRLTVL.

CDR3: CASSLAIGVGYTF. The CDR3 DNA reads TGTGCCAGCAGCTTGGCCATAGGGGTTGGCTACACCTTC. This rearrangement joins TRBV5-6 to TRBJ1-2, with D possibly TRBD1 on 5 matching bases. Trimming removed 0 bases at V and 7 bases at J, with 10 bases between. The CDR3 sequence is 13 residues long. The V gene's germline CDR1 is SGHDT and CDR2 YYEEEE.

The gene calls are TRBV18 and TRBJ2-3; D remains ambiguous. V was pared by 1 base and J by 0 bases, with 11 bases between. Germline V gene data show CDR1 as KGHSH and CDR2 as LQKENI. This CDR3 comprises 16 residues. The CDR3 loop is CASSPLPGPSTDTQYF. As DNA, the CDR3 is TGTGCCAGCTCACCACTCCCCGGTCCTAGCACAGATACGCAGTATTTT.

The V call is TRBV6-6, the J call TRBJ2-7, with unresolved D. Germline V gene lookup returns CDR1 MNHNY and CDR2 SVGAGI (reference sequence). V was clipped by 7 bases and J by 0 bases, with 4 bases between them. The CDR3 has 11 amino acids. The chain's CDR3 is CASTDSYEQYF. CDR3 nucleotides: TGTGCCAGCACCGACTCCTACGAGCAGTACTTC.

The J gene is TRBJ2-1, the V gene TRBV9; no definite D call. This CDR3 has 13 residues. V was shortened by 0 bases and J by 4 bases, with 5 bases between the two germline ends. Per the germline V gene, CDR1 is SGDLS and CDR2 is YYNGEE. CDR3 sequence: CASSVAAYNEQFF. CDR3 sequence (DNA): TGTGCCAGCAGCGTAGCTGCGTACAATGAGCAGTTCTTC.

The chain couples TRBV7-9 to TRBJ2-7; 9 bases align to TRBD2. Per the germline V gene, CDR1 is SEHNR and CDR2 is FQNEAQ (reference sequence). Trimming removed 3 bases from V and 4 bases from J; junction bases left unmatched: 10. This CDR3 is 16 amino acids long. The CDR3 reads CASSLRDWREGYEQYF. The CDR3 bases are TGTGCCAGCAGCTTGCGGGACTGGCGGGAGGGTTACGAGCAGTACTTC. The full variable domain, in which reference TRBV7-9 and TRBJ2-7 provide the parts outside the CDR3, is DTGVSQNPRHKITKRGQNVTFRCDPISEHNRLYWYRQTLGQGPEFLTYFQNEAQLEKSRLLSDRFSAERPKGSFSTLEIQRTEQGDSAMYLCASSLRDWREGYEQYFGPGTRLTVT.